The source of this T cell receptor (beta chain) is a study of regulatory T cells in long-lasting Graves disease. On the study more broadly: Persistence in Graves' disease required over 5 years of antithyroid drugs plus positive TSH receptor antibodies.

With iRepertoire HTBI primers and Arm-PCR of CDR3 regions, TCR beta libraries were built. TCRdb re-derived calls from the multiplex PCR reads in MiXCR, one entry per CDR3 protein. The profile shows approximately 690,000 distinct CDR3 sequences, approximately 29% of them singletons. Whole-study findings and limits: Accuracy was perhaps lowered by the small sample size. Newly diagnosed patients shared 950 to 1,000 public clonotypes; persistent patients shared some 2,700.

The table lists this clonotype with many counts. Its antigen is not identified. Time point described: persistent/refractory GD, antithyroid drugs over 5 years with positive TRAb. After RNA was extracted from PBMCs, the TCR library was made from it. Roughly 9.2 milliliters of peripheral blood were drawn into EDTA tubes. Source: peripheral blood mononuclear cells (PBMCs), taken when the disease was refractory, from a patient treated with antithyroid drugs. This receptor was obtained from a female donor with Graves disease.

The DNA of the CDR3 is TGTGCCAGCAGTGAGGCCTGGAGGAGCAGGGAGTATGGCTACACCTTC. It specifies CASSEAWRSREYGYTF. The rearrangement uses TRBV2 and TRBJ1-2, with D tentatively TRBD1 (5 bases). CDR1 SNHLY and CDR2 FYNNEI come from the germline V gene. Deletions cut 3 bases from V and 5 bases from J, with 19 bases between. The CDR3 length is 16 residues.